The following is a TCR beta chain sequence with its context. Antigen: not known. This specimen comes from a study of a mutant IDH1 vaccine in newly diagnosed glioma. This CDR3 is 19 amino acids long. Germline V gives CDR1 MGHRA, CDR2 YSYEKL. With 3 bases clipped from V and 4 bases from J, the junction kept 11 bases outside the gene matches. Sequenced by immunoSEQ multiplex PCR; TCRdb stores in-frame clones only, minus some. This table holds 30,000 to 35,000 clones, roughly 54% found once. Time point in this sample: week 5, during vaccination. Topical imiquimod accompanied each vaccine dose, which consisted of 300 ug of mutant IDH1 20-mer peptide.

This chain links TRBV4-1 with TRBJ2-3; 15 bases map to TRBD2. The source of this sequence is a woman between 18 and 29 years old with glioma. The source was PBMCs, collected from a glioma patient whose treatment included an IDH1 peptide vaccine. The CDR3, as DNA: TGCGCCAGCAGCCAGGGTACCGGGACTAGCGGGGGGATTCCAGATACGCAGTATTTT. Translated, it gives CASSQGTGTSGGIPDTQYF.